These 19 T cell receptor beta chains share one sample of origin, sequenced in a study of T-cell memory formation after mild COVID-19. TCRdb re-called the 5' RACE reads with MiXCR, one entry per CDR3 protein. The repertoire consists of 300,000 to 350,000 distinct CDR3 sequences, with approximately 20% occurring once and the leading ten covering over 20%. The sample comprised PBMCs or a T cell subset sorted from them (not recorded which). The receptors come from a man aged 18 to 30 who had mild COVID-19 (a few samples of this study predate the infection). Cell type and time point are not known.

This clonotype was observed a few times. The chain carries TRBV20-1 and TRBJ2-1; 10 positions agree with TRBD2. Looked up from germline, CDR1 is DFQATT and CDR2 is SNEGSKA (reference sequence). V lost 1 base and J lost 2; bases outside the gene matches: 5. This CDR3 comprises 16 residues. CDR3 loop: CSARAPTSGAYNEQFF. CDR3 nucleotide sequence: TGCAGTGCTAGAGCCCCAACTAGCGGGGCCTACAATGAGCAGTTCTTC.

The chain combines TRBV27 with TRBJ1-1; D might be TRBD1 (5 bases). Germline V lookup: CDR1 MNHEY, CDR2 SMNVEV (reference sequence). V was shortened by 1 base and J by 4 bases, with 10 bases between the two germline ends. The CDR3 totals 14 residues. The CDR3, as DNA: TGTGCCAGCAGTTTATTTCCGGGGCCCACTGAAGCTTTCTTT. Protein: CASSLFPGPTEAFF.

This clonotype was picked up a small number of times. V usage is TRBV20-1 and J usage is TRBJ1-2, with TRBD1 identical over 7 bases. The trim removed 0 bases at V and 4 bases at J, leaving 5 bases unmatched. Per the germline V gene, CDR1 is DFQATT and CDR2 is SNEGSKA (reference sequence). The CDR3 consists of 14 residues. CDR3 residues: CSARETGSLYGYTF. CDR3 DNA: TGCAGTGCTAGAGAGACAGGGAGCCTCTATGGCTACACCTTC.

This chain links TRBV7-8 with TRBJ1-2; 7 nucleotides match TRBD1. V was pared by 8 bases and J by 4 bases, with 16 bases of the junction left unmatched. This CDR3 contains 16 residues. Germline loops: CDR1 SGHVS, CDR2 FQNEAQ. The CDR3 region is CASGRDPARGFYGYTF. CDR3 bases: TGTGCCAGCGGGCGAGACCCGGCCAGGGGGTTCTATGGCTACACCTTC.

V gene TRBV4-1 combines with J gene TRBJ1-1; no clear D gene. The CDR3 loop spans 14 amino acids. Trimming stripped 4 bases from V and 2 bases from J, with 11 bases between. Germline V CDR1 and CDR2: MGHRA, YSYEKL. The CDR3 bases are TGCGCCAGCAGCCGGAACAGAGTCAACACTGAAGCTTTCTTT. This gives the protein CASSRNRVNTEAFF.

This chain joins TRBV7-8 and TRBJ2-2; 7 positions match TRBD1. From germline, CDR1 is SGHVS and CDR2 FQNEAQ. The CDR3 length is 15 residues. The ends lost 5 bases at V and 1 base at J; junction bases unmatched: 4. The CDR3 DNA reads as TGTGCCAGCAGCCCCGGACAGGTGAACACCGGGGAGCTGTTTTTT. Protein sequence: CASSPGQVNTGELFF.

The chain is built from TRBV28 and TRBJ2-2; 9 nucleotides align to TRBD1. This CDR3 is 16 amino acids long. J was trimmed by 4 bases and V by 6 bases; bases with no gene match: 9. Germline loops: CDR1 MDHEN, CDR2 SYDVKM. CDR3 sequence: CASSGPGQGFTGELFF. In nucleotides, the CDR3 is TGTGCCAGCAGCGGACCGGGACAGGGATTCACCGGGGAGCTGTTTTTT.

The chain carries TRBV20-1 and TRBJ1-1; D not certain. V was trimmed by 5 bases and J by 1 base, leaving 8 bases between them. Germline CDR1 is DFQATT and CDR2 is SNEGSKA (reference sequence). CDR3 size: 12 residues. The CDR3 is CSARTANTEAFF. CDR3 nucleotide sequence: TGCAGTGCTCGGACTGCGAACACTGAAGCTTTCTTT.

CDR3 in amino acids: CASSQEGGSYTDTQYF. The CDR3 region has the DNA TGTGCCAGCAGCCAAGAAGGCGGGAGCTACACAGATACGCAGTATTTT. The chain recombines TRBV4-2 with TRBJ2-3; TRBD2 matches 7 bases. Germline CDR1 is LGHNA and CDR2 is YNFKEQ. The CDR3 loop spans 16 amino acids. V shed 0 bases, J shed 2 bases, and the junction held 5 bases outside the gene matches.

This clonotype was detected only a few times. The V and J genes are TRBV10-3 and TRBJ1-6; 8 bases map to TRBD1. Germline V gene data show CDR1 as ENHRY and CDR2 as SYGVKD. The V segment lost 11 bases and the J segment 9 bases; nucleotides outside the gene matches: 6. The CDR3 covers 12 residues. For the CDR3, the DNA is TGTGCCTCCGGACAGGGTAGTTCACCCCTCCACTTT. Amino acids: CASGQGSSPLHF.

This rearrangement joins TRBV4-1 to TRBJ1-1, with unresolved D. This CDR3 has 18 residues. Germline V lookup: CDR1 MGHRA, CDR2 YSYEKL. Trimming pared 0 bases from V and 0 bases from J, leaving 17 bases between. The CDR3 spells CASSQDSGRTRLNTEAFF. CDR3 nucleotides: TGCGCCAGCAGCCAAGATTCGGGCAGGACGAGGTTGAACACTGAAGCTTTCTTT.

In the case of this clonotype: A read error is possible here, since a much larger clone lies one base away. The CDR3 region is CASSLWETQYF. In nucleotides, the CDR3 is TGTGCCAGCAGCCTCTGGGAGACCCAGTACTTC. The J gene is TRBJ2-5, the V gene TRBV11-2; D not resolved. Germline CDR1 and CDR2: SGHAT and FQNNGV. The CDR3 has 11 residues. V was clipped by 5 bases and J by 5 bases, with 6 bases between them. The whole variable domain, filled in from reference TRBV11-2 and TRBJ2-5, reads EAGVAQSPRYKIIEKRQSVAFWCNPISGHATLYWYQQILGQGPKLLIQFQNNGVVDDSQLPKDRFSAERLKGVDSTLKIQPAKLEDSAVYLCASSLWETQYFGPGTRLLVL.

This clonotype was counted many times. The chain is built from TRBV4-3 and TRBJ2-7, with 8 bases that match TRBD2. V dropped 4 bases and J dropped 0; count of bases not matched to a gene: 2. There are 14 residues in the CDR3. The germline CDR1 and CDR2 sequences are LGHNA and YSLEER. CDR3 protein: CASSPAGDSYEQYF. The CDR3 DNA reads TGCGCCAGCAGCCCAGCGGGGGACTCCTACGAGCAGTACTTC.

V is TRBV5-6 and J is TRBJ1-5; 7 positions agree with TRBD1. Germline V gene sequence: CDR1 SGHDT, CDR2 YYEEEE. CDR3 size: 16 residues. V gave up 3 bases and J gave up 0 bases; unmatched junction bases: 6. CDR3 in amino acids: CASSSYRGYSNQPQHF. In DNA form, the CDR3 reads TGTGCCAGCAGCTCGTACAGGGGATATAGCAATCAGCCCCAGCATTTT. Filled out from reference TRBV5-6 and TRBJ1-5, the complete variable domain reads DAGVTQSPTHLIKTRGQQVTLRCSPKSGHDTVSWYQQALGQGPQFIFQYYEEEERQRGNFPDRFSGHQFPNYSSELNVNALLLGDSALYLCASSSYRGYSNQPQHFGDGTRLSIL.

This clonotype was seen more than once but under ten times. The rearrangement links TRBV7-9 to TRBJ1-1; no clear D. V lost 4 bases to trimming and J lost 8 bases, with 8 bases between them. This CDR3 region has 11 residues. CDR1 is SEHNR and CDR2 is FQNEAQ in the germline V gene (reference sequence). The CDR3 loop is CASSSRSEAFF. The CDR3 nucleotides are TGTGCCAGCAGCTCGAGGTCAGAAGCTTTCTTT.

This clonotype has more than one count but fewer than ten. The chain recombines TRBV29-1 with TRBJ1-1; tentative D call: TRBD1 (5 bases). Between the trimmed V and J ends, which lost 3 bases and 5 bases, there was a span of 13 bases. Per the germline V gene, CDR1 is SQVTM and CDR2 is ANQGSEA. The CDR3 extends over 13 amino acids. As DNA, the CDR3 is TGCAGCGTTGAGGGGGTAGAGGGAACTGAAGCTTTCTTT. It is translated as CSVEGVEGTEAFF.

This clonotype was recorded a few times. The V and J genes are TRBV2 and TRBJ1-4; D remains unclear. CDR3 length equals 13 residues. Germline assignment: CDR1 SNHLY and CDR2 FYNNEI. Trimming left V 6 bases short and J 2 bases short, with 7 bases between. The DNA for the CDR3 is TGTGCCAGCAGCGGGATGACTAATGAAAAACTGTTTTTT. Its translation: CASSGMTNEKLFF.

The chain recombines TRBV11-2 with TRBJ2-5; D is perhaps TRBD1 or TRBD2 (5 bases each). The CDR3 consists of 14 residues. Germline lookup yields CDR1 SGHAT and CDR2 FQNNGV. The V end was cut by 3 bases, the J end by 5 bases, with 13 bases between. The CDR3 DNA reads TGTGCCAGCAGCTTCGGGACGTCTGTGGAGACCCAGTACTTC. Translated: CASSFGTSVETQYF.

The J gene is TRBJ2-3, the V gene TRBV6-5; 8 bases are shared with TRBD2. In germline, CDR1 is MNHEY, CDR2 SVGAGI. This CDR3 comprises 15 residues. V lost 6 bases to trimming and J lost 0 bases; unmatched junction nucleotides: 5. The CDR3 DNA is TGTGCCAGCAGGCGGGGGGCCCCAAGCACAGATACGCAGTATTTT. Its protein is CASRRGAPSTDTQYF.